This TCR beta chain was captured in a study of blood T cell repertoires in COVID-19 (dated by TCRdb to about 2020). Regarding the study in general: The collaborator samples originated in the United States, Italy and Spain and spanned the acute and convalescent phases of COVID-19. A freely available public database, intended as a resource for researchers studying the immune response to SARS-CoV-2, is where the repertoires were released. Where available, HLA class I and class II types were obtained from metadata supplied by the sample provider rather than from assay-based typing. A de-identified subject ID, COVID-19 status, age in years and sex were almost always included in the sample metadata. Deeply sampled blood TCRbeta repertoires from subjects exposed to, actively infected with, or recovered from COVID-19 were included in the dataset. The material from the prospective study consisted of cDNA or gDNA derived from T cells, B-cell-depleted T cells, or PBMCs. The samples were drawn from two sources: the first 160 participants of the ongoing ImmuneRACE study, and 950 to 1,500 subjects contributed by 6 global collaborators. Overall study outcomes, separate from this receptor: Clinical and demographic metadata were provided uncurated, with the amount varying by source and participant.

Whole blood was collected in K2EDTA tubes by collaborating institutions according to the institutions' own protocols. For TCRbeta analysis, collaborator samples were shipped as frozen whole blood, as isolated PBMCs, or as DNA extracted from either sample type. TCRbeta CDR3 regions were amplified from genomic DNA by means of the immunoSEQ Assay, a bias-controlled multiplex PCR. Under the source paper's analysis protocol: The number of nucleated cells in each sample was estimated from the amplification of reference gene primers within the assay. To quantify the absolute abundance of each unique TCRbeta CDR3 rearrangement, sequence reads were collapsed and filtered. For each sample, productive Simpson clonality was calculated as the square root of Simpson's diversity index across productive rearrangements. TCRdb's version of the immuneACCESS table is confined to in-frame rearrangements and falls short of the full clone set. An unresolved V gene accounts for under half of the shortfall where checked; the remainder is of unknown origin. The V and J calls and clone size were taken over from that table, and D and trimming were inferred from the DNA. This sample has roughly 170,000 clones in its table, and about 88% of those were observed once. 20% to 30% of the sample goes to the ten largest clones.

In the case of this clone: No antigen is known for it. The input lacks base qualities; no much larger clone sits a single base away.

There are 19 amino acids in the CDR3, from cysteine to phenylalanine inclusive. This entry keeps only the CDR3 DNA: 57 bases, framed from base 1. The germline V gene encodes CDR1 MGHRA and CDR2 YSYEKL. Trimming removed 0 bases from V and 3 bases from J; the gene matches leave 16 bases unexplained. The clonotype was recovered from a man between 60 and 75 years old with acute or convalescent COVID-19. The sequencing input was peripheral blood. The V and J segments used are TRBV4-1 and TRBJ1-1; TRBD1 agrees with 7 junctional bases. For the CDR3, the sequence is CASSQDPSRTGVEDTEAFF. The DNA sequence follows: TGCGCCAGCAGCCAAGATCCCAGTAGAACAGGGGTTGAGGACACTGAAGCTTTCTTT.